This is a list of T cell receptor beta chains from one sample in a study of a mutant IDH1 vaccine in newly diagnosed glioma. No antigen has been identified for these receptors. TCRdb's table, derived via immunoSEQ multiplex PCR, lists solely in-frame clones and lacks some. The sample lists about 83,000 clones, around 90% occurring once. Sample: PBMCs, taken from a glioma patient whose treatment included an IDH1 peptide vaccine. All receptors derive from a woman between 45 and 65 years old with glioma. Both conserved end residues are part of each CDR3. Each record gives: CDR3 protein, CDR3 DNA, J gene, V gene, clone size, D gene. The D gene is left open where the match is weak. Rows may omit the clone size; those that give it use once, few, many or a size class.

CASSLDLQGSDEQFF,TGCGCCAGCAGCTTGGACCTACAGGGGAGCGATGAGCAGTTCTTC,TRBJ2-1,TRBV5-1,-,TRBD1
CTTAPTMGNEQFF,TGCACCACTGCCCCGACTATGGGGAATGAGCAGTTCTTC,TRBJ2-1,TRBV29-1,-,-
CASSRRTGHTEAFF,TGTGCCAGCAGCCGCCGGACAGGACACACTGAAGCTTTCTTT,TRBJ1-1,TRBV14,-,TRBD1
CASSEADRGFLPQHF,TGTGCCAGCAGTGAAGCCGACAGGGGGTTCTTGCCCCAGCATTTT,TRBJ1-5,TRBV6-1,few,TRBD1
CASSMLLNYEQYF,TGTGCCAGCAGTATGCTATTAAACTACGAGCAGTACTTC,TRBJ2-7,TRBV7-9,-,-
CASSEFRDYYGYTF,TGTGCCAGCAGTGAATTCAGGGATTACTATGGCTACACCTTC,TRBJ1-2,TRBV2,-,-
CASSPERGRKDTQYF,TGTGCCAGCAGCCCGGAGAGGGGGCGCAAAGATACGCAGTATTTT,TRBJ2-3,TRBV7-9,-,TRBD1
CASSWAPDTSTDTQYF,TGTGCCAGCAGCTGGGCTCCTGATACTAGCACAGATACGCAGTATTTT,TRBJ2-3,TRBV11-1,few,-
CSARQGETQYF,TGCAGTGCTAGACAGGGTGAGACCCAGTACTTC,TRBJ2-5,TRBV20-1,-,-
CASSPRLGEQYF,TGTGCCAGTAGTCCCCGGTTGGGCGAGCAGTACTTC,TRBJ2-7,TRBV19,once,-
CASSPGLAGVDEQFF,TGTGCCAGCAGCCCAGGACTAGCGGGAGTTGATGAGCAGTTCTTC,TRBJ2-1,TRBV27,-,TRBD2
CASSGDRGGGGSPLHF,TGTGCCAGCAGTGGAGACAGGGGAGGAGGTGGTTCACCCCTCCACTTT,TRBJ1-6,TRBV2,-,TRBD1
CASSLGPGGGELFF,TGCGCCAGCAGCTTGGGACCCGGAGGCGGGGAGCTGTTTTTT,TRBJ2-2,TRBV5-1,-,-
CASTIEWVSGNTIYF,TGTGCCAGCACCATTGAGTGGGTCTCTGGAAACACCATATATTTT,TRBJ1-3,TRBV5-5,-,-
CASSQRTSQETQYF,TGTGCCAGCTCACAGCGGACTAGCCAAGAGACCCAGTACTTC,TRBJ2-5,TRBV18,-,TRBD2
CASSFGGANEQFF,TGTGCCAGCAGCTTTGGAGGGGCCAATGAGCAGTTCTTC,TRBJ2-1,TRBV7-9,-,-
CASRGGTDTQYF,TGTGCCAGCAGGGGAGGGACAGATACGCAGTATTTT,TRBJ2-3,TRBV6-5,-,TRBD2
CASGTANSNTGELFF,TGTGCCTCCGGGACGGCAAACTCGAACACCGGGGAGCTGTTTTTT,TRBJ2-2,TRBV19,-,-
CAWSYMNTEAFF,TGTGCCTGGAGTTACATGAACACTGAAGCTTTCTTT,TRBJ1-1,TRBV30,few,-
CASSWGDDEQFF,TGTGCCAGCAGCTGGGGGGATGATGAGCAGTTCTTC,TRBJ2-1,TRBV7-9,-,-
CASSPTGIQETQYF,TGCGCCAGCAGCCCTACAGGGATCCAAGAGACCCAGTACTTC,TRBJ2-5,TRBV5-1,-,-
CASSYGLAEETQYF,TGTGCCAGCAGTTATGGACTAGCGGAAGAGACCCAGTACTTC,TRBJ2-5,TRBV5-4,-,TRBD2
CATEGYEQYF,TGTGCCACCGAAGGATACGAGCAGTACTTC,TRBJ2-7,TRBV2,-,-
CASRSRLAGSGGEQYF,TGTGCAAGTCGCTCAAGACTAGCGGGGAGCGGGGGTGAGCAGTACTTC,TRBJ2-7,TRBV12-2,-,-
CASSLLGVSGDTQYF,TGTGCTAGCAGCTTATTGGGGGTCTCGGGAGATACGCAGTATTTT,TRBJ2-3,TRBV7-7,-,-
CASSSGTSGSRDEQFF,TGCGCCAGCAGTTCCGGGACTAGCGGGAGTCGAGATGAGCAGTTCTTC,TRBJ2-1,TRBV5-1,-,TRBD2
CASTLRETQYF,TGTGCCAGCACCCTTAGGGAGACCCAGTACTTC,TRBJ2-5,TRBV7-2,-,-
CASSESDRIYTDTQYF,TGTGCCAGCAGTGAATCGGACAGGATCTACACAGATACGCAGTATTTT,TRBJ2-3,TRBV2,-,TRBD1
CASSPTGYRDQPQHF,TGTGCCAGCAGTCCCACAGGGTACAGGGATCAGCCCCAGCATTTT,TRBJ1-5,TRBV6-6,few,-
CASNPGTGAAGASYEQYF,TGTGCCAGCAACCCCGGGACAGGGGCAGCGGGAGCGTCCTACGAGCAGTACTTC,TRBJ2-7,TRBV27,-,TRBD1
CASSQAAGPWEGEQFF,TGTGCCAGCAGCCAAGCGGCAGGACCGTGGGAGGGTGAGCAGTTCTTC,TRBJ2-1,TRBV4-2,-,TRBD2
CATSFVYEQYF,TGTGCCACATCTTTTGTCTACGAGCAGTACTTC,TRBJ2-7,TRBV28,once,-
CASSTGLADNEQFF,TGTGCCAGCAGCACGGGACTAGCGGACAATGAGCAGTTCTTC,TRBJ2-1,TRBV5-4,-,TRBD2
CASSHSGRRGGTDTQYF,TGTGCCAGCAGTCATAGCGGGAGGAGGGGCGGCACAGATACGCAGTATTTT,TRBJ2-3,TRBV2,-,TRBD2
CASSLTGTGVNQPQHF,TGTGCCAGCTCACTAACCGGGACAGGGGTCAATCAGCCCCAGCATTTT,TRBJ1-5,TRBV18,-,TRBD1
CAAGNNQPQHF,TGTGCCGCCGGGAATAATCAGCCCCAGCATTTT,TRBJ1-5,TRBV27,-,-
CASSARGAGRYGYTF,TGTGCCAGCAGCGCGAGAGGGGCAGGGAGGTATGGCTACACCTTC,TRBJ1-2,TRBV9,-,-
CASSEAGAEAFF,TGTGCCAGCAGTGAAGCGGGAGCTGAAGCTTTCTTT,TRBJ1-1,TRBV2,-,-